The 28 T cell receptor beta chains below come from one sample, sequenced in a study of tumor and adjacent non-tumor tissue in lung cancer. Three rounds of nested PCR, following a modified ARM-PCR protocol, produced the TCRbeta library. MiXCR, run by TCRdb on the multiplex PCR reads, gives a single entry per CDR3 protein. Of 89,000 or so distinct CDR3 sequences in the sample, 61% were seen once. No cell sorting was done before RNA was extracted from the tissue. The material sequenced was lung tumor tissue. These receptors were taken from a man aged 65 to 79 with non-small cell lung cancer.

Turning to this clonotype: One end of the junction fails to match germline, which may point to a read error. This chain connects TRBV5-5 to TRBJ2-5; 9 bases align to TRBD2. This CDR3 has 15 residues. Germline V gene data show CDR1 as SGHKS and CDR2 as YYEKEE (reference sequence). CDR3 amino acids: CTSSWTSAYQETQYF. CDR3 in DNA: TGTACCAGCAGCTGGACTAGCGCATACCAAGAGACCCAGTACTTC.

On this clonotype: A much larger clonotype is one base distant, so this may be a read error. The chain joins TRBV7-8 to TRBJ2-5, with 7 bases that match TRBD2. The CDR3 covers 14 residues. Germline V gene sequence: CDR1 SGHVS, CDR2 FQNEAQ. Trimming at V came to 3 bases and at J to 1 base, leaving 2 bases not matched to a gene. The CDR3 sequence: CASSFCGGQETQYF. As DNA, the CDR3 is TGTGCCAGCAGCTTTTGCGGGGGCCAAGAGACCCAGTACTTC.

The chain has TRBV11-2 and TRBJ1-1; 7 bases are a match to TRBD1. The V and J ends lost 6 bases and 5 bases, in that order; junction bases with no gene match: 9. The CDR3 totals 14 residues. Looked up from germline, CDR1 is SGHAT and CDR2 is FQNNGV. The CDR3 region is CASRPKRGQTEAFF. The CDR3 DNA reads TGTGCCAGCAGACCAAAGAGGGGGCAGACTGAAGCTTTCTTT.

A word on this clonotype: The conserved phenylalanine or tryptophan normally closing the CDR3 is absent here, so this likely arose from a read error. This chain connects TRBV20-1 to TRBJ2-4; D is unresolved. There are 16 residues in the CDR3. Germline V gene lookup returns CDR1 DFQATT and CDR2 SNEGSKA (reference sequence). Between the trimmed V and J ends, which lost 0 bases and 0 bases, there was a span of 12 bases. The CDR3 loop reads CSARDGTPRAKNIQYI. DNA of the CDR3: TGCAGTGCTAGAGACGGTACACCGAGAGCCAAAAACATTCAGTACATC.

With regard to this clonotype: Sequence at one end of the junction differs from germline and may be a read error. This chain uses TRBV18 with TRBJ1-2; possible D gene TRBD1, 5 bases. Germline CDR1 reads KGHSH; CDR2 reads LQKENI. CDR3 size: 13 residues. CDR3 amino acids: CARSPGLLYGYTF. The CDR3 nucleotides are TGTGCCAGGTCACCGGGACTGCTCTATGGCTACACCTTC.

The chain has TRBV12-3 or TRBV12-4 and TRBJ2-5, with 9 bases that match TRBD2. This CDR3 has 16 amino acids. J lost 14 bases, V lost 2 bases, and 18 bases had no gene match. The CDR3: CASSLRVAGDQETRYF. CDR3 DNA sequence: TGTGCCAGCAGTTTACGCGTAGCGGGAGACCAAGAGACCCGATACTTC.

This clonotype was recorded a few times. The V call is TRBV30, the J call TRBJ2-3, with TRBD1 as a possible D gene (6 bases). V was trimmed by 2 bases and J by 3 bases, leaving 15 bases between them. The CDR3 contains 15 residues. Germline CDR1 is GTSNPN and CDR2 is SVGIG (reference sequence). The CDR3 sequence is CAWSPGVGRTDTQYF. The CDR3 bases are TGTGCCTGGAGTCCAGGGGTAGGGCGGACAGATACGCAGTATTTT.

On this clonotype: Because the CDR3 is missing its conserved closing phenylalanine or tryptophan, this is likely a read error. This chain uses TRBV11-3 with TRBJ2-1, with 10 bases matching TRBD1. Germline V gene lookup returns CDR1 SGHNT and CDR2 YENEEA. The CDR3 loop spans 14 amino acids. The J segment lost 10 bases and the V segment lost 2 bases, leaving 5 bases of the junction unmatched. The CDR3 here is CASSLSETGGEQFY. CDR3 DNA: TGTGCCAGCAGCTTATCGGAGACAGGGGGCGAGCAGTTCTAC.

J is TRBJ2-7 and V is TRBV29-1; D perhaps matches TRBD2 (7 bases). Trimming stripped 7 bases from V and 7 bases from J, with 23 bases between. This CDR3 spans 14 amino acids. Germline V gene sequence: CDR1 SQVTM, CDR2 ANQGSEA. The CDR3 sequence: CSAQLVGGPREQYF. CDR3 coding DNA: TGCAGCGCACAACTAGTGGGGGGGCCTCGGGAGCAGTACTTC.

Note on this clonotype: The germline gene is not matched at one end of the junction; a read error may be the cause. V gene TRBV11-1 combines with J gene TRBJ2-2, with a tentative D call TRBD2 (5 bases). Germline CDR1 reads SGHAT; CDR2 reads FQDESV (reference sequence). This CDR3 spans 15 amino acids. The CDR3 here is CASSLGIANTGEMFF. For the CDR3, the DNA is TGTGCCAGCAGCCTCGGGATAGCGAACACCGGGGAGATGTTTTTT.

V is TRBV28 and J is TRBJ2-7; 7 bases are a match to TRBD2. This CDR3 has 13 amino acids. The germline V gene encodes CDR1 MDHEN and CDR2 SYDVKM. Trimming took 7 bases from V and 6 from J; bases not matched to a gene: 9. CDR3 sequence: CASILGRGTEQYF. The CDR3 DNA follows: TGTGCCAGCATCCTGGGGAGGGGTACCGAGCAGTACTTC.

This clonotype has a count of ten or more. The chain carries TRBV6-5 and TRBJ2-4; a possible D gene is TRBD2 (6 bases). This CDR3 contains 13 residues. CDR1 is MNHEY and CDR2 is SVGAGI in the germline V gene. V was pared by 7 bases and J by 0 bases, with 7 bases between. The chain's CDR3 is CASTGVAKNIQYF. DNA for the CDR3: TGTGCCAGCACGGGGGTAGCCAAAAACATTCAGTACTTC.

For this clonotype: With a much larger clone just one base away, this may be a read error. The chain couples TRBV5-4 to TRBJ2-2; D may be TRBD1 (6 bases). Germline V lookup: CDR1 SGHNT, CDR2 YYREEE (reference sequence). The CDR3 extends over 14 amino acids. This CDR3 reads CASSLLGASGDLFF. The CDR3 DNA follows: TGTGCCAGCAGCTTGTTGGGGGCCTCCGGGGACCTGTTTTTT.

This clonotype was counted many times. The rearrangement links TRBV5-1 to TRBJ1-2; tentative D call: TRBD1 (5 bases). The germline V gene encodes CDR1 SGHRS and CDR2 YFSETQ. CDR3 size: 12 residues. V lost 5 bases to trimming and J lost 5 bases, with 10 bases between them. CDR3 sequence reads: CASRSDRYGYTF. The DNA for the CDR3 is TGCGCCAGCAGGAGCGACAGATATGGCTACACCTTC.

With regard to this clonotype: This likely comes from a read error, as the CDR3 has no conserved phenylalanine or tryptophan at its end. The chain employs TRBV6-1 and TRBJ2-5; TRBD2 aligns across 10 bases. The CDR3 totals 16 residues. With 4 bases clipped from V and 6 bases from J, the junction kept 11 bases outside the gene matches. Per germline, CDR1 MNHNS and CDR2 SASEGT. The CDR3 spells CASSASSGGSLKTQYY. In DNA form, the CDR3 reads TGTGCCAGCAGTGCTTCTAGCGGGGGTTCGCTGAAGACCCAGTACTAC.

Comments on this clonotype: The junction departs from germline at one end; a sequencing error may be responsible. This rearrangement joins TRBV11-2 to TRBJ2-5, with D hard to call. CDR3 length equals 13 residues. Germline V lookup: CDR1 SGHAT, CDR2 FQNNGV. DNA for the CDR3: TGTGCCAGCAGCTTAGTTCTCCAAGAGACCCAGTATTTC. It is translated as CASSLVLQETQYF.

As for this clonotype: A much larger clone lies one base from this, so it may be a read error. This chain joins TRBV30 and TRBJ1-2; no firm D call. CDR1 and CDR2 (germline): GTSNPN, SVGIG (reference sequence). The CDR3 is made up of 10 amino acids. CDR3 nucleotides: TGTGTCTGGCAAGAGGGAGGCAACACCTTC. Its translation: CVWQEGGNTF.

A word on this clonotype: One base away lies a much larger clone, so this may be a sequencing read error. The CDR3 loop is CAISLDLSYEQYF. The CDR3 DNA is TGTGCCATCTCTCTGGACCTTTCCTACGAGCAGTACTTC. This sequence joins TRBV6-1 and TRBJ2-7; D remains unclear. V lost 10 bases and J 1 base, leaving 14 bases between the germline ends. The germline CDR1 and CDR2 sequences are MNHNS and SASEGT. The CDR3 extends over 13 amino acids.

A remark on this clonotype: One end of the junction is discordant with germline, which a read error may explain. CDR3: CASGPVAGRDEQHF. The CDR3 nucleotides are TGTGCCAGCGGCCCAGTGGCAGGACGCGACGAGCAGCACTTC. The chain uses TRBV11-2 and TRBJ2-7; D is ambiguous. The CDR3 consists of 14 residues. The V gene's germline CDR1 is SGHAT and CDR2 FQNNGV. The variable domain in full, completed from reference TRBV11-2 and TRBJ2-7, reads EAGVAQSPRYKIIEKRQSVAFWCNPISGHATLYWYQQILGQGPKLLIQFQNNGVVDDSQLPKDRFSAERLKGVDSTLKIQPAKLEDSAVYLCASGPVAGRDEQHFGPGTRLTVT.

This clonotype is categorized as medium-sized (0.01 to 0.1%). CDR3: CASSYHGQGYYGYTF. The CDR3 bases are TGTGCCAGCAGTTACCACGGACAGGGGTACTATGGCTACACCTTC. This chain links TRBV6-5 with TRBJ1-2; 9 bases line up with TRBD1. Germline V CDR1 and CDR2: MNHEY, SVGAGI. The CDR3 runs 15 residues. The V gene end was trimmed by 2 bases and the J gene end by 3 bases; junction bases not matched to a gene: 4.

The gene calls are TRBV24-1 and TRBJ2-1; 11 positions agree with TRBD1. Losses at the gene ends were 2 bases for V and 4 bases for J; bases not matched to a gene: 6. This CDR3 has 17 residues. CDR1 and CDR2 from the germline V gene are KGHDR and SFDVKD. The CDR3 bases are TGTGCCACCAGTGATTCTGGACAGGGGGCGCGGTACAATGAGCAGTTCTTC. Its protein product is CATSDSGQGARYNEQFF.

Note on this clonotype: This may be a read error: a much more frequent sequence differs by one nucleotide. CDR3 DNA: TGTGCCAGCAATTTAAGGAGCGGGGGGTCACTTAGCACAGATACGCAGTATTTT. Its translation is CASNLRSGGSLSTDTQYF. The chain employs TRBV12-3 or TRBV12-4 and TRBJ2-3; 9 bases fit TRBD2. The length of the CDR3 is 18 residues.

In regard to this clonotype: Compared with germline, one end of the junction differs, possibly owing to a read error. The chain recombines TRBV6-1 with TRBJ2-2; D assignment may be TRBD1 or TRBD2 (5 bases each). The CDR3 length is 16 residues. CDR1 is MNHNS, CDR2 SASEGT, per germline. In DNA form, the CDR3 reads TGTGTCAGCAGTGATTCACATGGTTCGGACACCGGGGAGCTGTTCTTT. Encoded protein: CVSSDSHGSDTGELFF.

Remarks on this clonotype: The final CDR3 position lacks the conserved phenylalanine or tryptophan, pointing to a likely read error. The CDR3 DNA sequence: TGCAGTGCTCCCTTTCCGGCAGGGCGGTACGAGCAGTACATC. Translated, it gives CSAPFPAGRYEQYI. The chain employs TRBV20-1 and TRBJ2-7; a possible D gene is TRBD1 (5 bases). This CDR3 has 14 residues. V was clipped by 5 bases and J by 4 bases, with 18 bases between them. CDR1 DFQATT and CDR2 SNEGSKA come from the germline V gene (reference sequence).

Remarks on this clonotype: A much larger clone lies a single base off, so this may be a read error. The chain carries TRBV6-5 and TRBJ1-6; D gene ambiguous. The CDR3 extends over 15 amino acids. Trimming pared 1 base from V and 7 bases from J, leaving 11 bases between. Per the germline V gene, CDR1 is MNHEY and CDR2 is SVGAGI. CDR3 protein: CASSYLSPTNSPLHF. Here the CDR3 DNA reads TGTGCCAGCAGTTACTTGTCACCCACCAATTCACCCCTCCACTTT.

The J gene is TRBJ2-7, the V gene TRBV19, with D possibly being TRBD1 (6 bases). This CDR3 is 15 amino acids long. V was clipped by 5 bases and J by 5 bases, with 19 bases between them. Germline CDR1 reads LNHDA; CDR2 reads SQIVND (reference sequence). The CDR3 DNA reads as TGTGCCAGTAGTTCTCGGACAGTCGGCACCAACGAGCAGTACTTC. It codes for CASSSRTVGTNEQYF.

A word on this clonotype: At one end, the junction sequence differs from germline, possibly due to a read error. The V and J genes are TRBV6-1 and TRBJ2-1; 7 positions match TRBD2. Germline CDR1 reads MNHNS; CDR2 reads SASEGT. This CDR3 has 14 residues. The CDR3 DNA reads TGTCCCAGCAGGCCGCGGGAGTCCTATAATGAGCAGTTCTTC. Residues: CPSRPRESYNEQFF.

V and J are TRBV11-3 and TRBJ2-7, with D perhaps matching TRBD2 (6 bases). The CDR3 is 13 residues long. Germline V CDR1 and CDR2: SGHNT, YENEEA. The CDR3 region is CVSDLEGWSEQCV. The CDR3, as DNA: TGTGTCAGCGACTTGGAGGGCTGGTCGGAGCAGTGCGTC.